A selection of T cell receptor beta chains follows, all from one sample in a study of neurological immune-mediated disorders. MiXCR, run by TCRdb on the 5' RACE reads, gives a single entry per CDR3 protein. This sample has tens of thousands of distinct CDR3 sequences, with just over 2.5% found just once. The material sequenced was PBMCs. All receptors come from a woman aged 25 to 39 with multiple sclerosis. Each CDR3 is given without its conserved first and last residue.

J gene: TRBJ2-1; V gene: TRBV29-1; CDR3 protein: SVEDQQREEAEQF
J gene: TRBJ1-1; V gene: TRBV5-1; CDR3 protein: ASRPGQQNTEAF
J gene: TRBJ2-7; V gene: TRBV10-3; CDR3 protein: AISGDTTYEQY
J gene: TRBJ2-1; V gene: TRBV11-3; CDR3 protein: ASSSPGLAGGYEQF
J gene: TRBJ2-7; V gene: TRBV21-1; CDR3 protein: ASSKGGSPRDEQY
J gene: TRBJ2-1; V gene: TRBV5-1; CDR3 protein: ASNAEREQF
J gene: TRBJ2-7; V gene: TRBV20-1; CDR3 protein: SASSGRVSSYEQY
J gene: TRBJ2-7; V gene: TRBV7-6; CDR3 protein: ASSQAGGDEQY
J gene: TRBJ2-7; V gene: TRBV5-6; CDR3 protein: ASSLQPFYEQY
J gene: TRBJ2-2; V gene: TRBV7-7; CDR3 protein: ASSFRGGTGELF
J gene: TRBJ2-1; V gene: TRBV4-3; CDR3 protein: ASSQDYYSYNEQF
J gene: TRBJ2-4; V gene: TRBV4-3; CDR3 protein: ASSPRGELAGGRRDIQY
J gene: TRBJ2-7; V gene: TRBV6-2/TRBV6-3; CDR3 protein: ASNPIPRTESYEQY
J gene: TRBJ1-1; V gene: TRBV3-1; CDR3 protein: ASSAAMNTEAF
J gene: TRBJ2-5; V gene: TRBV7-6; CDR3 protein: ASSLYRASIKEETQY
J gene: TRBJ1-5; V gene: TRBV12-3/TRBV12-4; CDR3 protein: ASSLFRLPQH
J gene: TRBJ2-1; V gene: TRBV5-1; CDR3 protein: ASSLGDYHNEQF
J gene: TRBJ2-3; V gene: TRBV12-3/TRBV12-4; CDR3 protein: ASCIDLSDTQY
J gene: TRBJ1-2; V gene: TRBV7-2; CDR3 protein: ASSHGTGEYGYT
J gene: TRBJ2-4; V gene: TRBV30; CDR3 protein: AWSVVGTRAKNIQY
J gene: TRBJ2-3; V gene: TRBV7-8; CDR3 protein: ASTKGTSPTDTQY
J gene: TRBJ2-5; V gene: TRBV28; CDR3 protein: ASSLMGFSGGETQY
J gene: TRBJ2-5; V gene: TRBV20-1; CDR3 protein: SARGGPEETQY
J gene: TRBJ2-1; V gene: TRBV18; CDR3 protein: ASSGTSTDEQF
J gene: TRBJ2-5; V gene: TRBV29-1; CDR3 protein: SVGGGSVETQY
J gene: TRBJ2-3; V gene: TRBV12-3/TRBV12-4; CDR3 protein: ASSGGLAWPDTQY
J gene: TRBJ1-2; V gene: TRBV15; CDR3 protein: ATGDVASYGYT
J gene: TRBJ1-1; V gene: TRBV5-5; CDR3 protein: ASSLGELNTEAF
J gene: TRBJ1-5; V gene: TRBV20-1; CDR3 protein: SARVGGSLSNQPQH
J gene: TRBJ1-2; V gene: TRBV12-3/TRBV12-4; CDR3 protein: ATKPGGENYGYT
J gene: TRBJ2-7; V gene: TRBV5-1; CDR3 protein: ASSLIHQYEQY
J gene: TRBJ2-1; V gene: TRBV4-3; CDR3 protein: ASSQDVAGGYNEQF
J gene: TRBJ1-1; V gene: TRBV16; CDR3 protein: ASSQRGATEAF
J gene: TRBJ2-1; V gene: TRBV7-9; CDR3 protein: ASSLISANEQF
J gene: TRBJ2-7; V gene: TRBV11-2; CDR3 protein: ASSVSGVPGDEQY
J gene: TRBJ2-1; V gene: TRBV29-1; CDR3 protein: SVERGAREGEF
J gene: TRBJ2-5; V gene: TRBV7-9; CDR3 protein: ASSPYPRTDQETQY
J gene: TRBJ2-1; V gene: TRBV9; CDR3 protein: ASSAQGSGRGFNEQF
J gene: TRBJ2-7; V gene: TRBV7-6; CDR3 protein: ASSPGGVSSYEQY
J gene: TRBJ2-1; V gene: TRBV15; CDR3 protein: ATGTDRLYNEQF
J gene: TRBJ2-1; V gene: TRBV27; CDR3 protein: ASSLRTSGSDEQF
J gene: TRBJ1-6; V gene: TRBV20-1; CDR3 protein: SARAGGRGSPLH
J gene: TRBJ2-2; V gene: TRBV20-1; CDR3 protein: SARDRTIGGELF
J gene: TRBJ1-1; V gene: TRBV5-1; CDR3 protein: ASSSARLSGFTEAF
J gene: TRBJ2-7; V gene: TRBV10-3; CDR3 protein: AISEVASGKYEQY
J gene: TRBJ2-7; V gene: TRBV20-1; CDR3 protein: SARDGGQRNEQY
J gene: TRBJ2-1; V gene: TRBV29-1; CDR3 protein: SVAGTGMVNEQF
J gene: TRBJ2-7; V gene: TRBV20-1; CDR3 protein: SARRQGGSYEQY
J gene: TRBJ2-1; V gene: TRBV20-1; CDR3 protein: SARAQYGSPYNEQF
J gene: TRBJ2-7; V gene: TRBV25-1; CDR3 protein: ASTGDNSYEQY
J gene: TRBJ2-1; V gene: TRBV5-1; CDR3 protein: ASSLTIVSAGGPGNEQF
J gene: TRBJ1-1; V gene: TRBV6-2/TRBV6-3; CDR3 protein: ASSWTGNTEAF